Sequencing of this T cell receptor (beta chain) was carried out in a study of blood T cell repertoires in COVID-19. Overall study: From T cells, B-cell-depleted T cells, or PBMCs came the material, which was cDNA or gDNA.

Study processing details: Using reference gene primer amplification, nucleated cell counts were estimated. Profiled with immunoSEQ multiplex PCR; TCRdb holds only in-frame clones, not every one. D and trimming were read from the DNA, whereas the V and J calls and clone size are those reported in that table. The sample has under 200,000 clones; roughly 82% are singletons. Adults between roughly 18 and 89 years of age took part from about two dozen US areas. Clinical history reported by participants formed the basis on which cohorts were assigned. The CDR3 totals 16 residues. Germline V gene data show CDR1 as SGHNT and CDR2 as YYREEE (reference sequence). Trimming at V came to 5 bases and at J to 2 bases, leaving 13 bases not matched to a gene.

This clonotype was obtained from a woman aged 55 to 70 with acute COVID-19. Sequenced input: PBMCs or T cells enriched from blood (not recorded which). The chain links TRBV5-4 to TRBJ2-7; 7 nucleotides line up with TRBD1. The CDR3 spells CASRRSLRGTTYEQYF. DNA of the CDR3: TGTGCCAGCAGGCGATCCCTCAGGGGGACGACCTACGAGCAGTACTTC.